The next 6 T cell receptor beta chains were all read from a single sample in a study of metastatic and nonmetastatic thyroid tumors. Prior to thyroid surgery, none of the patients had received any treatment. TCRdb recomputed clones from the PCR reads via MiXCR. The sample holds about 39,000 clones, 15% to 20% seen once. Material for sequencing was tumor tissue. The receptors come from a female donor with papillary thyroid cancer or a benign thyroid nodule (not recorded which). Some clones in this sample may be carry-over from other donors' samples.

In its sample, this clone was seen many times. This chain links TRBV20-1 with TRBJ2-7; 8 bases match TRBD1. Germline V gene lookup returns CDR1 DFQATT and CDR2 SNEGSKA (reference sequence). The V gene end was trimmed by 3 bases and the J gene end by 1 base; junction bases not matched to a gene: 8. This CDR3 contains 15 residues. For the CDR3, the DNA is TGCAGTGCTAGGCAAACAGGGGGGTCGTCCTACGAGCAGTACTTC. Amino acids: CSARQTGGSSYEQYF.

This clone was counted many times. Different DNA sequences within this sample yield the same CDR3. The chain recombines TRBV9 with TRBJ1-1; 11 bases agree with TRBD1. Looked up from germline, CDR1 is SGDLS and CDR2 is YYNGEE. Trimming at V came to 4 bases and at J to 6 bases, leaving 8 bases not matched to a gene. The CDR3 runs to 15 residues. The CDR3 here is CASSSRTGGGPEAFF. The CDR3 DNA is TGTGCCAGCAGCTCGCGGACAGGGGGCGGGCCTGAAGCTTTCTTT.

This clone has only a few counts. Compared with germline, one end of the junction differs, possibly owing to a read error. The chain carries TRBV6-2 or TRBV6-3 and TRBJ1-5, with a possible D match to TRBD1 (5 bases). Per germline, CDR1 MNHEY and CDR2 SVGEGT. This CDR3 has 14 amino acids. Written as DNA, the CDR3 is TGTGCCAGAAGTTGGTGGCAGGGTGTACAGACCCAGCATTTT. Its protein is CARSWWQGVQTQHF.

The rearrangement joins TRBV7-2 to TRBJ1-2; D is unresolved. V was shortened by 5 bases and J by 3 bases, with 16 bases between the two germline ends. The CDR3 extends over 15 amino acids. The germline CDR1 and CDR2 sequences are SGHTA and FQGNSA. The CDR3 DNA sequence: TGTGCCAGCAGCCTAGTGGTAGGACTGGACTATGGCTACACCTTC. It is translated as CASSLVVGLDYGYTF.

A note on this clone: This may arise from a read error, as a much more abundant clone is one base away. The chain employs TRBV30 and TRBJ2-2, with D possibly matching TRBD2 (6 bases). The CDR3 spans 11 residues. Germline lookup yields CDR1 GTSNPN and CDR2 SVGIG (reference sequence). The CDR3 region has the DNA TGTGCCTGGAGTCTCGGAGGGGAGCCGTTTTTT. The encoded protein is CAWSLGGEPFF.

This clone was observed a few times. The V and J genes are TRBV6-4 and TRBJ2-1; D could derive from TRBD1 or TRBD2 (6 bases each). V was shortened by 0 bases and J by 9 bases, with 15 bases between the two germline ends. Germline CDR1 MRHNA, CDR2 SNTAGT. The CDR3 contains 15 residues. CDR3 coding DNA: TGTGCCAGCAGTGACTCGGCGGGCACGGGGGCTGAGCAGTTCTTC. It yields the protein CASSDSAGTGAEQFF.